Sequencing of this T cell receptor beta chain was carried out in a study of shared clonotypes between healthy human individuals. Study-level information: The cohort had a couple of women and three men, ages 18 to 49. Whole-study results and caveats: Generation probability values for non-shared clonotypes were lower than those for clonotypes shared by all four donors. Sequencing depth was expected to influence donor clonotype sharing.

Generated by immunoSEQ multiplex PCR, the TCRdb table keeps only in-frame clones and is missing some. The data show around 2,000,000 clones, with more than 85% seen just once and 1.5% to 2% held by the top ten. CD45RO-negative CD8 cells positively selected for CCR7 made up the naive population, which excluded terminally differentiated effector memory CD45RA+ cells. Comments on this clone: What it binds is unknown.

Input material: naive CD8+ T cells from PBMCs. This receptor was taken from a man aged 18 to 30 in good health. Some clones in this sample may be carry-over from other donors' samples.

In DNA form, the CDR3 reads TGTGCCAGCAGCCACCTAACAGGGGGCCTAAACGAGCAGTACTTC. Translating it yields CASSHLTGGLNEQYF. The rearrangement links TRBV4-2 to TRBJ2-7; 9 bases agree with TRBD1. CDR1 LGHNA and CDR2 YNFKEQ come from the germline V gene. CDR3 length: 15 amino acids. The V gene end was trimmed by 3 bases and the J gene end by 5 bases; junction bases not matched to a gene: 8.